The 17 T cell receptor beta chains listed next were all sequenced from one sample in a study of cytomegalovirus exposure and HLA in healthy donors (dated by TCRdb to 2016 to 2017). Libraries came from the immunoSEQ multiplex PCR assay. For the multiplex PCR, a mixture combining 60 forward primers for TCR Vbeta segments and 13 reverse primers for TCR Jbeta segments was used. Not all clones reach the TCRdb copy of this immuneACCESS table, which keeps in-frame sequences only. Checked studies attribute under half of the gap to unresolved V genes and leave the rest unexplained. Here the sample has roughly 100,000 clones; around 73% occur a single time. The top ten hold less than 4.5% of the sample. Sequences were obtained from PBMCs. The source is a man in his forties in good health and CMV-seronegative.

The rearrangement joins TRBV5-1 to TRBJ1-6, with 7 bases fitting TRBD1. CDR1 and CDR2 (germline): SGHRS, YFSETQ. This CDR3 has 17 amino acids. The V segment lost 5 bases and the J segment 0 bases; nucleotides outside the gene matches: 8. The CDR3 loop is CASSRDSLSSYNSPLHF. CDR3 nucleotide sequence: TGCGCCAGCAGTCGGGACAGCCTGAGCTCCTATAATTCACCCCTCCACTTT.

The chain uses TRBV19 and TRBJ1-5; 9 bases match TRBD1. CDR3 size: 16 residues. With V trimmed by 5 bases and J by 7 bases, 12 bases remained unmatched. Germline CDR1 reads LNHDA; CDR2 reads SQIVND (reference sequence). The CDR3 DNA is TGTGCCAGTAGTGACGGACAGGGGCTGGTTGGCCAGCCCCAGCATTTT. As protein: CASSDGQGLVGQPQHF.

The chain couples TRBV4-1 to TRBJ2-5; the D gene is possibly TRBD1 (5 bases). Trimming cost V 4 bases and J 4 bases, with 10 bases left between them. CDR1 and CDR2 (germline): MGHRA, YSYEKL. The CDR3 extends over 13 amino acids. The CDR3 protein is CASSLTGVETQYF. CDR3 sequence (DNA): TGCGCCAGCAGCCTCACAGGAGTAGAGACCCAGTACTTC.

This clone was recorded once. The gene calls are TRBV14 and TRBJ1-1, with unresolved D. Germline V gene sequence: CDR1 SGHDN, CDR2 FVKESK. The V gene lost 0 bases and the J gene lost 3 bases, with 5 bases spanning the gap. The CDR3 has 13 amino acids. The CDR3 DNA reads TGTGCCAGCAGCCAAGATGTAGACACTGAAGCTTTCTTT. This sequence encodes CASSQDVDTEAFF.

This sequence joins TRBV6-5 and TRBJ2-2; possible D gene TRBD1, 6 bases. The CDR3 totals 14 residues. Germline V gene sequence: CDR1 MNHEY, CDR2 SVGAGI. The V end was cut by 7 bases, the J end by 0 bases, with 9 bases between. The CDR3 is CASNGGTNTGELFF. The CDR3 DNA reads TGTGCCAGCAATGGGGGCACGAACACCGGGGAGCTGTTTTTT.

The J gene is TRBJ2-1, the V gene TRBV10-3; TRBD1 aligns across 9 bases. Germline V lookup: CDR1 ENHRY, CDR2 SYGVKD. V lost 6 bases, J lost 4 bases, and 13 bases stayed unmatched. The CDR3 consists of 17 residues. In nucleotides, the CDR3 is TGTGCCATCAGCGTCTCGAGAAACAGGGGGCTTTACAATGAGCAGTTCTTC. This translates into CAISVSRNRGLYNEQFF.

This chain joins TRBV5-8 and TRBJ1-5; D might be TRBD1 (6 bases). This CDR3 has 15 amino acids. V lost 4 bases to trimming and J lost 1 base, with 12 bases between them. Looked up from germline, CDR1 is SGHTS and CDR2 is YDEGEE. CDR3 protein: CASSIGQRSNQPQHF. CDR3 DNA: TGTGCCAGCAGCATCGGACAGAGGAGCAATCAGCCCCAGCATTTT.

Here the CDR3 reads CASSNPLVPRGAVGNTIYF. CDR3 in DNA: TGTGCCAGCAGCAACCCTCTAGTCCCCAGGGGCGCGGTTGGAAACACCATATATTTT. The rearrangement links TRBV9 to TRBJ1-3, with D possibly TRBD1 on 6 matching bases. This CDR3 region has 19 residues. Trimming left V 4 bases short and J 3 bases short, with 26 bases between. Germline V gives CDR1 SGDLS, CDR2 YYNGEE.

The rearrangement uses TRBV5-1 and TRBJ1-6; tentative D call: TRBD1 (6 bases). CDR1 SGHRS and CDR2 YFSETQ come from the germline V gene. The CDR3 extends over 16 amino acids. V lost 0 bases and J 4 bases, leaving 11 bases between the germline ends. The CDR3 sequence: CASSLGGQNYNSPLHF. The CDR3 coding sequence is TGCGCCAGCAGCTTGGGTGGACAGAATTATAATTCACCCCTCCACTTT.

The chain uses TRBV2 and TRBJ1-5; possible D gene TRBD1, 6 bases. The V end was cut by 7 bases, the J end by 3 bases, with 13 bases between. Germline CDR1 SNHLY, CDR2 FYNNEI. The CDR3 loop spans 14 amino acids. DNA of the CDR3: TGTGCCAGCAATATCGACAGGTTCAATCAGCCCCAGCATTTT. Translating gives CASNIDRFNQPQHF.

V and J are TRBV6-5 and TRBJ2-7; no definite D call. The CDR3 has 15 residues. The ends were cut back, 4 bases at V and 0 bases at J, with 13 bases in the middle. Germline values: CDR1 MNHEY, CDR2 SVGAGI. This CDR3 is CASSFNPLSSYEQYF. CDR3 coding DNA: TGTGCCAGCAGTTTTAACCCCCTAAGCTCCTACGAGCAGTACTTC.

CDR3 bases: TGTGCCAGCAGCCAAGGACAACGGCCTTCGCAGTACTTC. Translation: CASSQGQRPSQYF. The genes are TRBV4-2 and TRBJ2-7; no clear D. Germline assignment: CDR1 LGHNA and CDR2 YNFKEQ. Trimming cost V 1 base and J 9 bases, with 13 bases left between them. The CDR3 spans 13 residues.

The chain couples TRBV28 to TRBJ1-5; D gene ambiguous. Trimming left V 2 bases short and J 7 bases short, with 18 bases between. CDR3 length equals 16 residues. The germline CDR1 and CDR2 sequences are MDHEN and SYDVKM. The CDR3 loop reads CASSLTRPPEGQPQHF. The CDR3 DNA sequence: TGTGCCAGCAGTTTAACCCGCCCGCCCGAGGGACAGCCCCAGCATTTT.

J is TRBJ2-6 and V is TRBV5-6, with D possibly TRBD1 on 6 matching bases. The CDR3 length is 17 residues. Germline V gene data show CDR1 as SGHDT and CDR2 as YYEEEE. Trimming removed 3 bases from V and 2 bases from J, with 15 bases in between. CDR3 sequence reads: CASSWMDRLAGANVLTF. CDR3 sequence (DNA): TGTGCCAGCAGCTGGATGGACAGACTGGCTGGGGCCAACGTCCTGACTTTC. Full variable domain (missing parts from reference TRBV5-6 and TRBJ2-6): DAGVTQSPTHLIKTRGQQVTLRCSPKSGHDTVSWYQQALGQGPQFIFQYYEEEERQRGNFPDRFSGHQFPNYSSELNVNALLLGDSALYLCASSWMDRLAGANVLTFGAGSRLTVL.

With regard to this clone: The same CDR3 also results from other DNA sequences found in this sample. The chain uses TRBV5-1 and TRBJ2-5; 10 bases are shared with TRBD1. The CDR3 has 15 residues. Looked up from germline, CDR1 is SGHRS and CDR2 is YFSETQ. Trimming cost V 0 bases and J 3 bases; bases outside gene matches: 2. The CDR3 reads CASSLAGTGEETQYF. For the CDR3, the DNA is TGCGCCAGCAGCTTGGCCGGGACAGGGGAAGAGACCCAGTACTTC. Full variable domain (rest looked up from reference TRBV5-1 and TRBJ2-5): KAGVTQTPRYLIKTRGQQVTLSCSPISGHRSVSWYQQTPGQGLQFLFEYFSETQRNKGNFPGRFSGRQFSNSRSEMNVSTLELGDSALYLCASSLAGTGEETQYFGPGTRLLVL.

The chain carries TRBV10-3 and TRBJ1-6; D may be TRBD1 (6 bases). The CDR3 totals 17 residues. CDR1 is ENHRY and CDR2 is SYGVKD in the germline V gene. Deletions cut 2 bases from V and 7 bases from J, with 18 bases between. The DNA for the CDR3 is TGTGCCATCAGTGAGCTTCCTACAGGGACGGGGAATTCACCCCTCCACTTT. The encoded protein is CAISELPTGTGNSPLHF.

This clone was seen more than once but under ten times. This chain links TRBV5-1 with TRBJ2-1, with D possibly being TRBD1 (6 bases). The CDR3 covers 15 residues. With 0 bases removed from V and 4 bases from J, the gap between germline ends came to 11 bases. Germline assignment: CDR1 SGHRS and CDR2 YFSETQ. This CDR3 reads CASSLDGRGYNEQFF. The CDR3, as DNA: TGCGCCAGCAGCTTGGATGGCAGGGGATACAATGAGCAGTTCTTC. Full variable domain (missing parts from reference TRBV5-1 and TRBJ2-1): KAGVTQTPRYLIKTRGQQVTLSCSPISGHRSVSWYQQTPGQGLQFLFEYFSETQRNKGNFPGRFSGRQFSNSRSEMNVSTLELGDSALYLCASSLDGRGYNEQFFGPGTRLTVL.